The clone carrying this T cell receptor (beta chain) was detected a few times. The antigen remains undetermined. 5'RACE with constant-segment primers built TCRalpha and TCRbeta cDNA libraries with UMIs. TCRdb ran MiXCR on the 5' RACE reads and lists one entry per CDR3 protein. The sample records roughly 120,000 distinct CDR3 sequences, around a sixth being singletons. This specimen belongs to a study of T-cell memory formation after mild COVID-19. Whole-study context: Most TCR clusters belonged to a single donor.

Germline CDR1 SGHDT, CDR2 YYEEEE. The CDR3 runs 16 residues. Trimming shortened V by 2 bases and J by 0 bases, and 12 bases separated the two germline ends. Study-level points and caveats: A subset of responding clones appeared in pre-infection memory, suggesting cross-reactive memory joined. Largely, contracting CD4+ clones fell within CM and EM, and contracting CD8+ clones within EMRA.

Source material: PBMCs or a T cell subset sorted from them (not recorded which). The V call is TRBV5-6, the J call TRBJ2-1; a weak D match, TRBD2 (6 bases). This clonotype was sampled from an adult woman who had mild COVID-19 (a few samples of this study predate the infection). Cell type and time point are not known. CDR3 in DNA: TGTGCCAGCAGCTTCGTGGGGGGAAGCTCCTACAATGAGCAGTTCTTC. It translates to CASSFVGGSSYNEQFF.